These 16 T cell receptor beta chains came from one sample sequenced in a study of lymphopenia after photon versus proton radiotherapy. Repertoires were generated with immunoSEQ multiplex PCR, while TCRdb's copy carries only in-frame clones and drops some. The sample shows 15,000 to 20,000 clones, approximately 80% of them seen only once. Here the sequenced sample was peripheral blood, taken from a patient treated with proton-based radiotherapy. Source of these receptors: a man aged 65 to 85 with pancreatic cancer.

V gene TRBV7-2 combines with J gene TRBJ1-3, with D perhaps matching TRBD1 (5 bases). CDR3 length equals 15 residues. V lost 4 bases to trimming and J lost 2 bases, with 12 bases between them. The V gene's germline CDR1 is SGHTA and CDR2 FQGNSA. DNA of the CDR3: TGTGCCAGCAGCTCGCAGGGTACCACTGGAAACACCATATATTTT. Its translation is CASSSQGTTGNTIYF.

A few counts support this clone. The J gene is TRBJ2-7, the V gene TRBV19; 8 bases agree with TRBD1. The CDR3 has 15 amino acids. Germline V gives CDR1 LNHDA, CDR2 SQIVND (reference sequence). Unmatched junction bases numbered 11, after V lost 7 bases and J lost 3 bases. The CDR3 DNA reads TGTGCCAGTAAAAAAACCGGGACAGGAAACTACGAGCAGTACTTC. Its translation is CASKKTGTGNYEQYF.

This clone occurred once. CDR3 bases: TGTGCCAGCAGTAGCCTCGGGACGGGGAACACTGAAGCTTTCTTT. Translated: CASSSLGTGNTEAFF. The J gene is TRBJ1-1, the V gene TRBV6-5, with D perhaps matching TRBD1 (5 bases). The CDR3 totals 15 residues. Trimming removed 5 bases from V and 1 base from J, with 14 bases in between. Germline V gives CDR1 MNHEY, CDR2 SVGAGI.

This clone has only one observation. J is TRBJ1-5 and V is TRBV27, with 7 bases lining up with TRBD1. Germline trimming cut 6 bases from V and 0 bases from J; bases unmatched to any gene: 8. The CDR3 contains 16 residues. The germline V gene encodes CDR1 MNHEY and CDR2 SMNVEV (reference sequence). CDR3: CASRTKGAYSNQPQHF. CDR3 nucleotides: TGTGCCAGCAGGACTAAGGGGGCATATAGCAATCAGCCCCAGCATTTT.

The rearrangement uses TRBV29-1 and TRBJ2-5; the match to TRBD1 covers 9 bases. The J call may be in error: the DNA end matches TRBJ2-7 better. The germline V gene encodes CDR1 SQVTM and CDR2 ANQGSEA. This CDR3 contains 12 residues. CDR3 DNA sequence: TGCGGTGGGGGACAGGGCAGGTACGAGCAGTACTTC. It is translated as CGGGQGRYEQYF.

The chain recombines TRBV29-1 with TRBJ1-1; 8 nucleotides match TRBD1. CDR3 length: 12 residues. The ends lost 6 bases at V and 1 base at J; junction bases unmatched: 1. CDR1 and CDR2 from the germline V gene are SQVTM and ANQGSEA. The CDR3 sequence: CSVGTGNTEAFF. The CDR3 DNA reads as TGCAGCGTGGGGACAGGGAACACTGAAGCTTTCTTT. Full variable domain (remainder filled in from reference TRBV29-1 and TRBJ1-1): SAVISQKPSRDICQRGTSLTIQCQVDSQVTMMFWYRQQPGQSLTLIATANQGSEATYESGFVIDKFPISRPNLTFSTLTVSNMSPEDSSIYLCSVGTGNTEAFFGQGTRLTVV.

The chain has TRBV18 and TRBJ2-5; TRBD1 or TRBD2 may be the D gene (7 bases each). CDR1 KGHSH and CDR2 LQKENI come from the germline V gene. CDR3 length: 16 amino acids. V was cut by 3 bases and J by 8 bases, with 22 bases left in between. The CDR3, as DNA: TGTGCCAGCTCACCTCGGGGGGACCGGGACAGCGACACCCAGTACTTC. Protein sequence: CASSPRGDRDSDTQYF.

CDR3 coding DNA: TGTGCCAGCAGCGCTCGGACGACAAACTCTGGAAACACCATATATTTT. It is translated as CASSARTTNSGNTIYF. This chain connects TRBV9 to TRBJ1-3; D gene ambiguous. The CDR3 runs 16 residues. Germline CDR1 and CDR2: SGDLS and YYNGEE. Trimming cost V 3 bases and J 0 bases, with 13 bases left between them.

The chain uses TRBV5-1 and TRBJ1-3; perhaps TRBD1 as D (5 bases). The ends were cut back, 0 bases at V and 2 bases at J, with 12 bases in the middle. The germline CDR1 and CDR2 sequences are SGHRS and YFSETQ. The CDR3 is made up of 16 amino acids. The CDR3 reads CASSLESGFTGNTIYF. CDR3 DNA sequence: TGCGCCAGCAGCTTGGAGTCAGGGTTTACTGGAAACACCATATATTTT.

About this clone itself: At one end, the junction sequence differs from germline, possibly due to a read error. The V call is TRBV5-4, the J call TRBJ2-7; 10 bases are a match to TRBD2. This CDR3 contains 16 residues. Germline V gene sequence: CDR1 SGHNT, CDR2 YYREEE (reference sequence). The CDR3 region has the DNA TGTGCCAGCAGCTCCAAGATATCTAGCGGGGGAGGCCTTATCATCTTC. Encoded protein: CASSSKISSGGGLIIF.

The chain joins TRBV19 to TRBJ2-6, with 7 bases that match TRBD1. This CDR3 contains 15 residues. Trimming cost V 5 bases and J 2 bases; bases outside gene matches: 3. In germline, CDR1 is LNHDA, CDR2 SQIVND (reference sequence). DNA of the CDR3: TGTGCCAGTAGTGGCACAGGGGCTGGGGCCAACGTCCTGACTTTC. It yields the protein CASSGTGAGANVLTF.

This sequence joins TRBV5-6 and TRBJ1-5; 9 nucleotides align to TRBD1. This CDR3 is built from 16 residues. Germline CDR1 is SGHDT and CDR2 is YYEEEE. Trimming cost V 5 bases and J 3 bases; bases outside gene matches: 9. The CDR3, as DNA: TGTGCCAGCAGTTCAGCTGGGACAGGGAACAATCAGCCCCAGCATTTT. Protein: CASSSAGTGNNQPQHF.

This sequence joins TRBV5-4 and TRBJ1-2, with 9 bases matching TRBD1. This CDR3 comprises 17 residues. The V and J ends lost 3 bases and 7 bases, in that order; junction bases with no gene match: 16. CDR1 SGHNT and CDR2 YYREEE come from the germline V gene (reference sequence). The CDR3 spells CASSWWGTGSGVGGYTF. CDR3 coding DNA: TGTGCCAGCAGCTGGTGGGGGACAGGGTCGGGAGTTGGTGGCTACACCTTC.

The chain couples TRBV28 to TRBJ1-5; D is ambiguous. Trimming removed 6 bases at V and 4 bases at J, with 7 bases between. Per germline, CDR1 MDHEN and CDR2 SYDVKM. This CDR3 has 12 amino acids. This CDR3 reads CASSASNQPQHF. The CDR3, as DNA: TGTGCCAGCAGCGCCTCGAATCAGCCCCAGCATTTT.

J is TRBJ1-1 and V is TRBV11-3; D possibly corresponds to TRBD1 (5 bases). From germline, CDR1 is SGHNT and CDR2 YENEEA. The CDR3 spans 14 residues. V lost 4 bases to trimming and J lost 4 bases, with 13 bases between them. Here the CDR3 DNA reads TGTGCCAGCAGCTCCCGAATTGGGGGCACTGAAGCTTTCTTT. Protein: CASSSRIGGTEAFF.

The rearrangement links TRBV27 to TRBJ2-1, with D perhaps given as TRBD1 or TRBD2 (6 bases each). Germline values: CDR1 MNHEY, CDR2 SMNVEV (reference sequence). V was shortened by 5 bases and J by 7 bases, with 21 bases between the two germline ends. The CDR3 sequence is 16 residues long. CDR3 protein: CASSPEGGRVPNEQFF. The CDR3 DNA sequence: TGTGCCAGCAGTCCAGAGGGGGGAAGAGTTCCAAATGAGCAGTTCTTC.